These 30 T cell receptor beta chains were sequenced from one sample in a study of blood T cell repertoires in COVID-19. Generated by immunoSEQ multiplex PCR, the TCRdb table keeps only in-frame clones and is missing some. The sample holds 200,000 to 250,000 clones, more than 85% seen once. Sequenced sample: peripheral blood. The receptors stem from a man aged 60 to 75 with COVID-19, enrolled during active disease.

The chain carries TRBV7-6 and TRBJ2-2, with 11 nucleotides matching TRBD2. Germline CDR1 SGHVS, CDR2 FNYEAQ. The trim removed 5 bases at V and 0 bases at J, leaving 8 bases unmatched. This CDR3 is built from 18 residues. CDR3 sequence reads: CASSTGLADTSNTGELFF. The CDR3 DNA reads TGTGCCAGCAGCACGGGACTAGCGGACACGTCGAACACCGGGGAGCTGTTTTTT.

The V gene is TRBV2, the J gene TRBJ1-3; D is unclear. Germline lookup yields CDR1 SNHLY and CDR2 FYNNEI. V gave up 2 bases and J gave up 2 bases, with 13 bases separating them. This CDR3 is built from 16 residues. CDR3 protein: CASSEFGTVPGNTIYF. CDR3 in DNA: TGTGCCAGCAGTGAATTCGGTACAGTTCCTGGAAACACCATATATTTT.

This rearrangement joins TRBV29-1 to TRBJ2-7, with D perhaps matching TRBD1 (5 bases). V lost 7 bases and J lost 6, with 13 bases in between. The germline V gene encodes CDR1 SQVTM and CDR2 ANQGSEA. The CDR3 sequence is 11 residues long. Here the CDR3 reads CSANRGPEQYF. The CDR3 region has the DNA TGCAGCGCCAATAGGGGCCCCGAGCAGTACTTC.

This clone was picked up one time. The chain joins TRBV24-1 to TRBJ2-7; TRBD1 matches 7 bases. Germline V gene data show CDR1 as KGHDR and CDR2 as SFDVKD. This CDR3 region has 15 residues. V trimming: 3 bases; J trimming: 6 bases; junction bases outside the gene matches: 10. DNA of the CDR3: TGTGCCACCAGTGATCCCGGACAGGTCTTAGGCGAGCAGTACTTC. Translation gives CATSDPGQVLGEQYF.

The chain employs TRBV18 and TRBJ1-5; D may be TRBD1 (6 bases). CDR1 KGHSH and CDR2 LQKENI come from the germline V gene. The V end lost 6 bases, the J end lost 4 bases, and 13 bases lay between the germline ends. The CDR3 totals 14 residues. The CDR3 reads CASSPGQTNQPQHF. The DNA of the CDR3 is TGTGCCAGCTCTCCAGGACAGACTAATCAGCCCCAGCATTTT. The whole variable domain, filled in from reference TRBV18 and TRBJ1-5, reads NAGVMQNPRHLVRRRGQEARLRCSPMKGHSHVYWYRQLPEEGLKFMVYLQKENIIDESGMPKERFSAEFPKEGPSILRIQQVVRGDSAAYFCASSPGQTNQPQHFGDGTRLSIL.

This sequence joins TRBV5-1 and TRBJ1-1; D perhaps matches TRBD1 (6 bases). Germline CDR1 is SGHRS and CDR2 is YFSETQ. The V and J ends lost 3 bases and 4 bases respectively, with 16 bases between them. This CDR3 is 15 amino acids long. The DNA for the CDR3 is TGCGCCAGCAGCTGGAACAGGGAGGGGAGCACTGAAGCTTTCTTT. Translated: CASSWNREGSTEAFF.

The chain has TRBV6-6 and TRBJ2-5, with 11 nucleotides matching TRBD2. Germline V lookup: CDR1 MNHNY, CDR2 SVGAGI (reference sequence). This CDR3 region has 14 residues. Trimming at V came to 6 bases and at J to 2 bases, leaving 2 bases not matched to a gene. The CDR3 spells CASRASGGQETQYF. CDR3 bases: TGTGCCAGCAGAGCTAGCGGGGGGCAAGAGACCCAGTACTTC.

The chain recombines TRBV27 with TRBJ1-5, with TRBD1 as a possible D gene (5 bases). V dropped 7 bases and J dropped 0 bases, with 25 bases sitting between them. Germline CDR1 MNHEY, CDR2 SMNVEV (reference sequence). This CDR3 spans 19 amino acids. The CDR3 here is CASTRKVEGAIYSNQPQHF. Here the CDR3 DNA reads TGTGCCAGCACCCGCAAGGTGGAAGGGGCGATATATAGCAATCAGCCCCAGCATTTT.

The rearrangement uses TRBV6-2 or TRBV6-3 and TRBJ1-2; D unresolved. Trimming removed 2 bases at V and 2 bases at J, with 15 bases between. In germline, CDR1 is MNHEY, CDR2 SVGEGT. This CDR3 comprises 16 residues. The CDR3 bases are TGTGCCAGCAGTTACCCGGGGAGGAACGGAAACTATGGCTACACCTTC. Amino acid sequence: CASSYPGRNGNYGYTF.

The rearrangement links TRBV7-2 to TRBJ2-7; 8 positions match TRBD1. The CDR3 spans 15 residues. The V segment lost 4 bases and the J segment 3 bases; nucleotides outside the gene matches: 8. The V gene's germline CDR1 is SGHTA and CDR2 FQGNSA. As DNA, the CDR3 is TGTGCCAGCAGCTCACCCGACAGGGGCGGCTACGAGCAGTACTTC. Protein sequence: CASSSPDRGGYEQYF.

The rearrangement links TRBV2 to TRBJ1-1, with D possibly matching TRBD1 (6 bases). Germline V gene sequence: CDR1 SNHLY, CDR2 FYNNEI. Trimming removed 6 bases from V and 0 bases from J, with 11 bases in between. The CDR3 extends over 14 amino acids. This chain's CDR3 is CASRPGHMNTEAFF. Written as DNA, the CDR3 is TGTGCCAGCAGACCGGGACATATGAACACTGAAGCTTTCTTT.

The chain recombines TRBV20-1 with TRBJ2-1, with D perhaps TRBD2 (5 bases). Between the trimmed V and J ends, which lost 3 bases and 6 bases, there was a span of 15 bases. The CDR3 covers 14 residues. Germline V gives CDR1 DFQATT, CDR2 SNEGSKA (reference sequence). The CDR3 DNA reads as TGCAGTGCTAGTCGGGCAGCAGGAGGCAATGAGCAGTTCTTC. Residues: CSASRAAGGNEQFF.

The genes are TRBV6-5 and TRBJ1-2; D is perhaps TRBD1 (6 bases). The CDR3 is 15 residues long. In germline, CDR1 is MNHEY, CDR2 SVGAGI. V dropped 6 bases and J dropped 4 bases, with 18 bases sitting between them. For the CDR3, the DNA is TGTGCCAGCAGCGGACAGTCCCAGAGTGTCTATGGCTACACCTTC. Amino acids: CASSGQSQSVYGYTF.

The chain combines TRBV25-1 with TRBJ2-3; no definite D call. Germline loops: CDR1 MGHDK, CDR2 SYGVNS. The CDR3 length is 13 residues. V was pared by 5 bases and J by 2 bases, with 8 bases between. CDR3 nucleotides: TGTGCCAGCAGTTTGATGGCCACAGATACGCAGTATTTT. It yields the protein CASSLMATDTQYF.

To note about this clone: Other DNA sequences in the same sample also yield this CDR3. The gene calls are TRBV19 and TRBJ1-5; 8 nucleotides line up with TRBD1. The CDR3 is 14 amino acids. V trimming: 9 bases; J trimming: 3 bases; junction bases outside the gene matches: 7. The germline V gene has CDR1 LNHDA and CDR2 SQIVND (reference sequence). The CDR3 nucleotides are TGTGCCAGCTCCGGGACAGGACTCAATCAGCCCCAGCATTTT. Translation gives CASSGTGLNQPQHF.

The chain combines TRBV5-1 with TRBJ1-1, with TRBD1 matching 10 bases. The ends lost 6 bases at V and 3 bases at J; junction bases unmatched: 5. The CDR3 runs to 14 residues. The germline gives CDR1 SGHRS, CDR2 YFSETQ. In DNA form, the CDR3 reads TGCGCCAGCACGACAGGGGGCGAGTACACTGAAGCTTTCTTT. Translated, it gives CASTTGGEYTEAFF.

The chain employs TRBV4-3 and TRBJ2-1; no clear D. Per the germline V gene, CDR1 is LGHNA and CDR2 is YSLEER. The CDR3 is 14 residues long. Between the trimmed V and J ends, which lost 0 bases and 1 base, there was a span of 4 bases. CDR3 in DNA: TGCGCCAGCAGCCAAGACCATTCCTACAATGAGCAGTTCTTC. Translated, it gives CASSQDHSYNEQFF.

V and J are TRBV5-1 and TRBJ2-1, with 10 bases matching TRBD1. CDR3 length equals 18 residues. Trimming took 4 bases from V and 6 from J; bases not matched to a gene: 16. CDR1 SGHRS and CDR2 YFSETQ come from the germline V gene. CDR3 DNA sequence: TGCGCCAGCAGCCGGGCCCCGAGGGGACAGGGGAGGGTCAATGAGCAGTTCTTC. Amino acids: CASSRAPRGQGRVNEQFF. Full variable domain (outside the CDR3, taken from reference TRBV5-1 and TRBJ2-1): KAGVTQTPRYLIKTRGQQVTLSCSPISGHRSVSWYQQTPGQGLQFLFEYFSETQRNKGNFPGRFSGRQFSNSRSEMNVSTLELGDSALYLCASSRAPRGQGRVNEQFFGPGTRLTVL.

The chain is built from TRBV3-1 (or the pseudogene TRBV3-2) and TRBJ2-7, with unresolved D. Trimming cost V 1 base and J 1 base, with 11 bases left between them. The germline V gene has CDR1 LGHDT and CDR2 YNNKEL (reference sequence). This CDR3 has 15 amino acids. The CDR3 coding sequence is TGTGCCAGCAGCCAAGCAGCGATACCGTCCTACGAGCAGTACTTC. Protein product: CASSQAAIPSYEQYF.

This sequence joins TRBV3-1 (or the pseudogene TRBV3-2) and TRBJ1-5; weak D call: TRBD1 (5 bases). V was cut by 1 base and J by 3 bases, with 13 bases left in between. Germline V gives CDR1 LGHDT, CDR2 YNNKEL (reference sequence). The CDR3 totals 16 residues. CDR3 sequence: CASSQGGTYLNQPQHF. The CDR3 nucleotides are TGTGCCAGCAGCCAAGGCGGGACGTACCTCAATCAGCCCCAGCATTTT.

This chain uses TRBV11-2 with TRBJ2-3; 16 bases map to TRBD2. Losses at the gene ends were 5 bases for V and 2 bases for J; bases not matched to a gene: 10. This CDR3 comprises 19 residues. Germline V CDR1 and CDR2: SGHAT, FQNNGV. CDR3 region: CASSITAGTSGRATDTQYF. CDR3 in DNA: TGTGCCAGCAGCATAACGGCGGGGACTAGCGGGAGGGCCACAGATACGCAGTATTTT.

This rearrangement joins TRBV4-1 to TRBJ2-2; TRBD1 matches 10 bases. CDR1 and CDR2 from the germline V gene are MGHRA and YSYEKL. With V trimmed by 4 bases and J by 1 base, 6 bases remained unmatched. The CDR3 sequence is 17 residues long. As DNA, the CDR3 is TGCGCCAGCAGCCGAGGACAGGGGGGCCTGAACACCGGGGAGCTGTTTTTT. Translating it yields CASSRGQGGLNTGELFF.

V and J are TRBV29-1 and TRBJ2-2; 7 nucleotides align to TRBD1. This CDR3 spans 12 amino acids. The germline CDR1 and CDR2 sequences are SQVTM and ANQGSEA. The V segment lost 8 bases and the J segment 3 bases; nucleotides outside the gene matches: 3. The CDR3 bases are TGCAGCTTCCAGGGGGACACCGGGGAGCTGTTTTTT. Protein sequence: CSFQGDTGELFF.

This clone was found once. The rearrangement uses TRBV4-1 and TRBJ2-7, with 9 nucleotides matching TRBD2. The CDR3 loop spans 15 amino acids. The ends lost 0 bases at V and 3 bases at J; junction bases unmatched: 3. CDR1 and CDR2 (germline): MGHRA, YSYEKL. The CDR3 loop reads CASSQEASGIYEQYF. CDR3 bases: TGCGCCAGCAGCCAAGAAGCTAGCGGGATCTACGAGCAGTACTTC.

This CDR3 is CATSRREGEQFF. CDR3 bases: TGTGCCACCAGCAGACGGGAGGGTGAGCAGTTCTTC. The chain combines TRBV15 with TRBJ2-1, with 8 bases that match TRBD2. CDR3 length equals 12 residues. The germline V gene encodes CDR1 LNHNV and CDR2 YYDKDF (reference sequence). Trimming at V came to 2 bases and at J to 9 bases, leaving 0 bases not matched to a gene.

This clone appeared once. V is TRBV15 and J is TRBJ2-5; TRBD1 might be the D (6 bases). Germline-derived CDR1 and CDR2 are LNHNV and YYDKDF (reference sequence). The ends were cut back, 1 base at V and 5 bases at J, with 20 bases in the middle. This CDR3 comprises 17 residues. This CDR3 reads CATSRGPSGATGETQYF. For the CDR3, the DNA is TGTGCCACCAGCAGAGGTCCGAGCGGAGCAACAGGGGAGACCCAGTACTTC.

The chain combines TRBV10-2 with TRBJ2-4; 10 bases map to TRBD1. The V segment lost 2 bases and the J segment 7 bases; nucleotides outside the gene matches: 5. The CDR3 extends over 15 amino acids. Germline CDR1 reads WSHSY; CDR2 reads SAAADI. The CDR3 sequence is CASSELRDRGNIQYF. The CDR3, as DNA: TGCGCCAGCAGTGAGCTCCGGGACAGGGGTAACATTCAGTACTTC.

This rearrangement joins TRBV6-5 to TRBJ2-1; 7 positions match TRBD1. CDR3 size: 14 residues. The V segment lost 7 bases and the J segment 6 bases; nucleotides outside the gene matches: 9. Germline V CDR1 and CDR2: MNHEY, SVGAGI. The CDR3 reads CASKSGGQSNEQFF. The CDR3 nucleotides are TGTGCCAGCAAATCAGGGGGACAGAGCAATGAGCAGTTCTTC.

Worth noting for this clone: Because the CDR3's place on the DNA is in doubt, the DNA is left out and the CDR3 is given as listed by TCRdb. The V gene is TRBV5-1, the J gene TRBJ2-5; the table's D call, TRBD1, was not checked against the DNA. Germline V gives CDR1 SGHRS, CDR2 YFSETQ. The CDR3 is 15 residues long, counting both termini. CDR3 amino acids: CASSSSTGPSETQYF.

This chain joins TRBV2 and TRBJ1-1, with TRBD1 matching 9 bases. The CDR3 is made up of 12 amino acids. V trimming: 6 bases; J trimming: 10 bases; junction bases outside the gene matches: 6. In germline, CDR1 is SNHLY, CDR2 FYNNEI. CDR3: CASSWDRDAAFF. The CDR3 DNA reads as TGTGCCAGCAGCTGGGACAGGGACGCAGCTTTCTTT.